Below are 25 T cell receptor beta chains sequenced from a single sample in a study of T-cell reconstitution after alpha-beta-depleted transplantation in children. Unique molecular identifiers were incorporated into the prepared TCRbeta library. TCRdb reanalysed the PCR reads using MiXCR and keeps one entry per CDR3 protein. In the table there are fewer than 750,000 distinct CDR3 sequences, 25% to 30% of which are singletons. Source: PBMCs, taken before TCRalphabeta/CD19-depleted stem cell transplant. These receptors were obtained from a boy under two years old with Wiskott-Aldrich syndrome, due to receive a stem cell transplant.

The chain carries TRBV20-1 and TRBJ1-6, with D hard to call. Germline V gives CDR1 DFQATT, CDR2 SNEGSKA (reference sequence). This CDR3 has 17 residues. The V end lost 2 bases, the J end lost 10 bases, and 24 bases lay between the germline ends. The CDR3 DNA is TGCAGTGCTAGACCTCGATCCAACGGGTCCCTTCGGTCACCCCTCCACTTT. Amino acids: CSARPRSNGSLRSPLHF.

The chain uses TRBV29-1 and TRBJ2-7, with D perhaps TRBD2 (6 bases). The CDR3 consists of 15 residues. V shed 6 bases and J shed 0 bases, with 18 bases lying between them. Germline V lookup: CDR1 SQVTM, CDR2 ANQGSEA. The CDR3 sequence is CSVAGTSRSSYEQYF. The CDR3 bases are TGCAGCGTGGCCGGGACTTCAAGGAGCTCCTACGAGCAGTACTTC.

This clonotype was detected only a few times. The CDR3 protein is CASSPGQGREKLFF. CDR3 sequence (DNA): TGTGCCAGCTCACCCGGACAGGGGAGGGAAAAACTGTTTTTT. The chain has TRBV18 and TRBJ1-4; 9 bases are a match to TRBD1. This CDR3 comprises 14 residues. CDR1 and CDR2 from the germline V gene are KGHSH and LQKENI. Germline trimming cut 3 bases from V and 8 bases from J; bases unmatched to any gene: 4. The entire variable domain, with the rest obtained from reference TRBV18 and TRBJ1-4, is as follows: NAGVMQNPRHLVRRRGQEARLRCSPMKGHSHVYWYRQLPEEGLKFMVYLQKENIIDESGMPKERFSAEFPKEGPSILRIQQVVRGDSAAYFCASSPGQGREKLFFGSGTQLSVL.

This clonotype has only a few counts. This chain connects TRBV28 to TRBJ2-3; unclear D gene. The CDR3 has 14 amino acids. Germline V gene data show CDR1 as MDHEN and CDR2 as SYDVKM. V was pared by 7 bases and J by 1 base, with 12 bases between. CDR3 nucleotides: TGTGCCAGCATAGGCGTTCTCGGCACAGATACGCAGTATTTT. Translated, it gives CASIGVLGTDTQYF.

This chain connects TRBV5-1 to TRBJ1-1; D remains ambiguous. The CDR3 spans 15 residues. CDR1 and CDR2 from the germline V gene are SGHRS and YFSETQ. V dropped 3 bases and J dropped 2 bases, with 14 bases sitting between them. The CDR3, as DNA: TGCGCCAGCAGCTCGGTACTATTAGGCAACACTGAAGCTTTCTTT. Translation gives CASSSVLLGNTEAFF.

This chain joins TRBV6-5 and TRBJ1-1; possible D gene TRBD1, 5 bases. From germline, CDR1 is MNHEY and CDR2 SVGAGI. Trimming took off 4 bases at V and 2 bases at J, with 11 bases between the two ends. This CDR3 region has 14 residues. The CDR3, as DNA: TGTGCCAGCAGTTTCGGGACCTTTAACACTGAAGCTTTCTTT. It yields the protein CASSFGTFNTEAFF.

This clonotype was counted between two and nine times. V usage is TRBV20-1 and J usage is TRBJ1-1; D is unclear. Germline values: CDR1 DFQATT, CDR2 SNEGSKA (reference sequence). Trimming stripped 3 bases from V and 2 bases from J, with 13 bases between. The CDR3 is 14 amino acids. The CDR3 sequence is CSASPRGLNTEAFF. CDR3 in DNA: TGCAGTGCTAGTCCTCGCGGGCTAAACACTGAAGCTTTCTTT.

This chain uses TRBV4-2 with TRBJ2-1, with TRBD2 identical over 13 bases. Germline V CDR1 and CDR2: LGHNA, YNFKEQ. The CDR3 is 15 amino acids. The V gene end was trimmed by 4 bases and the J gene end by 7 bases; junction bases not matched to a gene: 4. The CDR3: CASSRRLAGGNEQFF. CDR3 DNA: TGTGCCAGCAGCCGCCGACTAGCGGGAGGAAATGAGCAGTTCTTC.

This clonotype has just a few counts. The chain recombines TRBV5-1 with TRBJ2-7; 9 bases agree with TRBD1. The V and J ends lost 0 bases and 3 bases, in that order; junction bases with no gene match: 7. This CDR3 is built from 16 residues. Germline lookup yields CDR1 SGHRS and CDR2 YFSETQ. CDR3 DNA: TGCGCCAGCAGCTTGGGCGGGACAGGGATGATCTACGAGCAGTACTTC. Translated, it gives CASSLGGTGMIYEQYF.

V is TRBV5-1 and J is TRBJ2-3, with 12 positions matching TRBD2. CDR1 SGHRS and CDR2 YFSETQ come from the germline V gene. The V segment lost 2 bases and the J segment 0 bases; nucleotides outside the gene matches: 4. The length of the CDR3 is 17 residues. CDR3 DNA: TGCGCCAGCAGCTTACCCGGACTAGCGGGGAGCACAGATACGCAGTATTTT. It is translated as CASSLPGLAGSTDTQYF.

Ten or more counts support this clonotype. The J gene is TRBJ2-1, the V gene TRBV5-1; TRBD2 matches at 13 bases. Looked up from germline, CDR1 is SGHRS and CDR2 is YFSETQ. V trimming: 4 bases; J trimming: 7 bases; junction bases outside the gene matches: 5. This CDR3 region has 15 residues. The CDR3 spells CASSPGLAGRNEQFF. CDR3 in DNA: TGCGCCAGCAGCCCGGGACTAGCGGGGAGAAATGAGCAGTTCTTC.

The chain has TRBV10-3 and TRBJ2-5; 10 bases are a match to TRBD2. From germline, CDR1 is ENHRY and CDR2 SYGVKD. The CDR3 totals 13 residues. Trimming removed 10 bases from V and 2 bases from J; junction bases left unmatched: 4. The CDR3 region is CATLAGVQETQYF. CDR3 DNA sequence: TGTGCCACTCTAGCGGGAGTTCAAGAGACCCAGTACTTC.

The chain couples TRBV5-1 to TRBJ2-7, with 8 positions matching TRBD1. Germline CDR1 SGHRS, CDR2 YFSETQ. There are 14 residues in the CDR3. The ends lost 8 bases at V and 1 base at J; junction bases unmatched: 8. The DNA of the CDR3 is TGCGCCAGTCACCCCGGGACAGGATCCTACGAGCAGTACTTC. Translated, it gives CASHPGTGSYEQYF.

The V call is TRBV5-1, the J call TRBJ1-1, with 8 bases matching TRBD1. Per the germline V gene, CDR1 is SGHRS and CDR2 is YFSETQ. V was pared by 0 bases and J by 6 bases, with 1 base of the junction left unmatched. The CDR3 loop spans 13 amino acids. CDR3 in amino acids: CASSLAGGSEAFF. The CDR3 bases are TGCGCCAGCAGCTTGGCAGGGGGCTCTGAAGCTTTCTTT. The variable domain in full, with the rest retrieved from reference TRBV5-1 and TRBJ1-1, is KAGVTQTPRYLIKTRGQQVTLSCSPISGHRSVSWYQQTPGQGLQFLFEYFSETQRNKGNFPGRFSGRQFSNSRSEMNVSTLELGDSALYLCASSLAGGSEAFFGQGTRLTVV.

CDR3 residues: CASSRDRQNIQYF. The CDR3 DNA sequence: TGTGCCAGCAGCCGGGACAGACAAAACATTCAGTACTTC. The V call is TRBV5-5, the J call TRBJ2-4, with 7 bases identical to TRBD1. Germline values: CDR1 SGHKS, CDR2 YYEKEE (reference sequence). This CDR3 comprises 13 residues. J lost 5 bases, V lost 4 bases, and 3 bases had no gene match.

This clonotype was counted a single time. The gene calls are TRBV7-2 and TRBJ2-2; 7 bases map to TRBD2. Germline V gene data show CDR1 as SGHTA and CDR2 as FQGNSA. V shed 0 bases and J 2 bases; nucleotides not matched to a gene: 9. The CDR3 totals 18 residues. The DNA of the CDR3 is TGTGCCAGCAGCTTAGCGCCTAGCGGACCCCTAAACACCGGGGAGCTGTTTTTT. It translates to CASSLAPSGPLNTGELFF.

V usage is TRBV20-1 and J usage is TRBJ2-5, with D possibly TRBD2 on 6 matching bases. CDR1 is DFQATT, CDR2 SNEGSKA, per germline (reference sequence). CDR3 length: 13 amino acids. Trimming removed 1 base from V and 4 bases from J, with 10 bases in between. CDR3 sequence: CSARVRGGETQYF. In nucleotides, the CDR3 is TGCAGTGCTAGAGTTCGGGGAGGAGAGACCCAGTACTTC.

CDR3 sequence (DNA): TGTGCCAGCAGTTTATCTTCCCGGCGACAATTCTACAATGAGCAGTTCTTC. Amino acids: CASSLSSRRQFYNEQFF. The chain recombines TRBV27 with TRBJ2-1; no clear D. Trimming took off 0 bases at V and 3 bases at J, with 15 bases between the two ends. The CDR3 consists of 17 residues. Germline loops: CDR1 MNHEY, CDR2 SMNVEV (reference sequence).

This clonotype was seen a handful of times. The rearrangement links TRBV5-1 to TRBJ1-4; D is undetermined. The V gene's germline CDR1 is SGHRS and CDR2 YFSETQ. V lost 0 bases to trimming and J lost 8 bases, with 11 bases between them. CDR3 length: 14 residues. The CDR3 sequence is CASSLGNGKEKLFF. The CDR3 DNA follows: TGCGCCAGCAGCTTGGGGAATGGCAAGGAAAAACTGTTTTTT.

This clonotype was counted a few times. The chain joins TRBV5-1 to TRBJ2-7; TRBD2 matches 9 bases. This CDR3 is 16 amino acids long. The germline V gene encodes CDR1 SGHRS and CDR2 YFSETQ. J lost 6 bases, V lost 1 base, and 11 bases had no gene match. CDR3 sequence (DNA): TGCGCCAGCAGCTTGTACGCTAGCGGGATCACTTCCGAGCAGTACTTC. Its translation: CASSLYASGITSEQYF.

The chain's CDR3 is CASSEPGLSSYEQYF. CDR3 coding DNA: TGCGCCAGCAGTGAGCCGGGTCTGAGCTCCTACGAGCAGTACTTC. The V gene is TRBV10-2, the J gene TRBJ2-7; D not certain. Germline V CDR1 and CDR2: WSHSY, SAAADI. This CDR3 contains 15 residues. Trimming removed 2 bases from V and 0 bases from J, with 11 bases in between.

The chain joins TRBV5-1 to TRBJ2-1; D perhaps matches TRBD2 (5 bases). This CDR3 contains 15 residues. Germline-derived CDR1 and CDR2 are SGHRS and YFSETQ. V was clipped by 7 bases and J by 9 bases, with 23 bases between them. Written as DNA, the CDR3 is TGCGCCAGCGGACCCAGCGGAGGAACCCGAAGTGAGCAGTTCTTC. Its translation: CASGPSGGTRSEQFF.

This clonotype has only a few counts. V gene TRBV6-5 combines with J gene TRBJ1-1, with 11 bases that match TRBD1. The V segment lost 4 bases and the J segment 1 base; nucleotides outside the gene matches: 8. Germline CDR1 and CDR2: MNHEY and SVGAGI. This CDR3 comprises 17 residues. CDR3 nucleotide sequence: TGTGCCAGCAGTTCCCGGGACAGGGGGTTTTGGAACACTGAAGCTTTCTTT. As protein: CASSSRDRGFWNTEAFF.

The rearrangement joins TRBV5-1 to TRBJ2-1; D is undetermined. The CDR3 spans 13 residues. Germline V CDR1 and CDR2: SGHRS, YFSETQ. The V end lost 5 bases, the J end lost 7 bases, and 13 bases lay between the germline ends. CDR3 amino acids: CASRNKAENEQFF. CDR3 DNA: TGCGCCAGCAGGAATAAAGCAGAGAATGAGCAGTTCTTC. The full variable domain, in which reference TRBV5-1 and TRBJ2-1 provide the parts outside the CDR3, is KAGVTQTPRYLIKTRGQQVTLSCSPISGHRSVSWYQQTPGQGLQFLFEYFSETQRNKGNFPGRFSGRQFSNSRSEMNVSTLELGDSALYLCASRNKAENEQFFGPGTRLTVL.

This clonotype was seen a few times. This sequence joins TRBV6-5 and TRBJ2-1; maybe TRBD1 (6 bases). Trimming stripped 6 bases from V and 1 base from J, with 16 bases between. This CDR3 comprises 16 residues. Germline assignment: CDR1 MNHEY and CDR2 SVGAGI. This CDR3 reads CASRYTGSSSYNEQFF. CDR3 DNA: TGTGCCAGCAGATATACAGGGAGTAGTTCCTACAATGAGCAGTTCTTC.